This TCR beta chain was sequenced during a study of CD8 T cells in ankylosing spondylitis. General study results and limits: There was a TCR beta motif, made of several highly homologous variants, that appeared characteristic of ankylosing spondylitis blood.

Quantitative 5'-RACE with molecular barcodes produced the TCR beta libraries. TCRdb re-called the 5' RACE reads through MiXCR, storing one row per CDR3 protein. This table has over 400,000 distinct CDR3 sequences, roughly 26% appearing once. There are 16 residues in the CDR3. Germline V gene lookup returns CDR1 MNHNS and CDR2 SASEGT. V lost 6 bases and J lost 7, with 25 bases in between. With respect to this clonotype: What it recognizes is unknown.

The source of this sequence is a male donor with ankylosing spondylitis. Input material: blood, either unsorted or a sorted T cell fraction (not recorded which). J is TRBJ2-7 and V is TRBV6-1, with a weak D call TRBD1 (5 bases). The CDR3 coding sequence is TGTGCCAGCAGGCCGACAGAGGTGAGGTTTGCGGCTGAGCAGTACGTC. Translated, it gives CASRPTEVRFAAEQYV.